Detailed here is one T cell receptor beta chain. These data are taken from a study of tumor-infiltrating lymphocytes in primary liver carcinoma. The J segment lost 4 bases and the V segment lost 3 bases, leaving 9 bases of the junction unmatched. This CDR3 contains 16 residues. Extraction also yielded germline DNA, while blood RNA was obtained from unsorted whole blood. A primer matching the constant region was used to make TCR beta cDNA from about 500 ng of total RNA. Slightly modified ARM-PCR served as the procedure for the TCR beta libraries. These libraries came from three rounds of nested multiplex PCR. TRBV1-TRBV30 forward primers and a C-beta reverse primer were used in the first two PCR rounds, which each ran for ten to eleven cycles. TCRdb called the multiplex PCR reads again in MiXCR, with one record for every CDR3 protein. This sample has a few hundred thousand distinct CDR3 sequences, with 50% to 60% found just once.

Source material: peripheral blood. The sequence was collected from a woman between 25 and 40 years old with primary liver carcinoma and hepatitis B virus infection. The chain employs TRBV12-3 or TRBV12-4 and TRBJ2-1, with 7 positions matching TRBD2. In nucleotides, the CDR3 is TGTGCCAGCAGTTTGGCCGGGAGGCCAAGGTACAATGAGCAGTTCTTC. As protein: CASSLAGRPRYNEQFF.